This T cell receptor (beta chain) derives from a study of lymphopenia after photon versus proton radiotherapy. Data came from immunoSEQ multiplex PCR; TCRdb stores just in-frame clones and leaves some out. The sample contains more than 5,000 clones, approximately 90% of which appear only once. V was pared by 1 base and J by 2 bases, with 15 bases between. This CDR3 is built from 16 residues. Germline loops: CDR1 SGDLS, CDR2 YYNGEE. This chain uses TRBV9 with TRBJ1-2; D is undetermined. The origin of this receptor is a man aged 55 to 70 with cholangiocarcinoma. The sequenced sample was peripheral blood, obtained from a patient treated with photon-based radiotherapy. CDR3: CASSVKPSESNYGYTF. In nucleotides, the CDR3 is TGTGCCAGCAGCGTAAAACCGTCCGAGAGCAACTATGGCTACACCTTC.